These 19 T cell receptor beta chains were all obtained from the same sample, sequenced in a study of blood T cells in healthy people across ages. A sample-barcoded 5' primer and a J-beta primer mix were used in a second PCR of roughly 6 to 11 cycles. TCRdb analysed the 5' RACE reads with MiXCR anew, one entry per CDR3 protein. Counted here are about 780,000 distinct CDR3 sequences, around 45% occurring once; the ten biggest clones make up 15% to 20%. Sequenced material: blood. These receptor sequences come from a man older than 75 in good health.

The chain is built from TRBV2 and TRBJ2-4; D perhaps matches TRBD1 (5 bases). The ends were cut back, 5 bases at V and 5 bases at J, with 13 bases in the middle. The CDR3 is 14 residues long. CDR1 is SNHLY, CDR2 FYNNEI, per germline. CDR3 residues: CASSFRVGENIQYF. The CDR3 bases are TGTGCCAGCAGTTTCAGGGTAGGAGAAAACATTCAGTACTTC.

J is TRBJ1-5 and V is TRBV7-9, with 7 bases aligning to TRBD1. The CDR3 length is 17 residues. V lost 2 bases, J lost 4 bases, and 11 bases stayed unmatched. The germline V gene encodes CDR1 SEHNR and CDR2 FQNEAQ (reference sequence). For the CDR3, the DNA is TGTGCCAGCAGCTTACAGGCGCCGGGACAGAGAAATCAGCCCCAGCATTTT. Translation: CASSLQAPGQRNQPQHF. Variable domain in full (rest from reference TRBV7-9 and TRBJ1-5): DTGVSQNPRHKITKRGQNVTFRCDPISEHNRLYWYRQTLGQGPEFLTYFQNEAQLEKSRLLSDRFSAERPKGSFSTLEIQRTEQGDSAMYLCASSLQAPGQRNQPQHFGDGTRLSIL.

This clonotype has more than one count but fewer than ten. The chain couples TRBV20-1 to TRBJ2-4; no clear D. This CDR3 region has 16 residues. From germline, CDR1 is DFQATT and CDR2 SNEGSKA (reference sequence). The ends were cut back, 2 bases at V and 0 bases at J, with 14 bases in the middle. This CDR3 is CSARSANELAKNIQYF. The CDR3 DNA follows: TGCAGTGCTAGATCGGCCAACGAACTAGCCAAAAACATTCAGTACTTC.

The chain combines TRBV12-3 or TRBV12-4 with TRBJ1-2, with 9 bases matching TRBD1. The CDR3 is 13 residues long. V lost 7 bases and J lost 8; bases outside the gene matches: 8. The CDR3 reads CASNQDRGNGYTF. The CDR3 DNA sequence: TGTGCCAGCAATCAAGACAGGGGGAACGGCTACACCTTC.

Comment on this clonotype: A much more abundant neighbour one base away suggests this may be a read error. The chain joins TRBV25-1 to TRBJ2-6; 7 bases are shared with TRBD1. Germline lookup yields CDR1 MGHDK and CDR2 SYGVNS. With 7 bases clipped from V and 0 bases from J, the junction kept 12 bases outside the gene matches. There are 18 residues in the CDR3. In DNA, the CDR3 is TGTGCCAGCACCGAAGGGCGACAGGGACGCTCTGGGGCCAACGTCCTGACTTTC. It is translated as CASTEGRQGRSGANVLTF. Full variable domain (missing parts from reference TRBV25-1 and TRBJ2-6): EADIYQTPRYLVIGTGKKITLECSQTMGHDKMYWYQQDPGMELHLIHYSYGVNSTEKGDLSSESTVSRIRTEHFPLTLESARPSHTSQYLCASTEGRQGRSGANVLTFGAGSRLTVL.

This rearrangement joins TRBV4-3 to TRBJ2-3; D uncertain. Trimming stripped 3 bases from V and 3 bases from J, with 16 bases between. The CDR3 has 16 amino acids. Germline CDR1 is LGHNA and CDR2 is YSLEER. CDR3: CASSHYPSAKTDTQYF. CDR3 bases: TGCGCCAGCAGCCACTATCCGAGCGCAAAGACAGATACGCAGTATTTT.

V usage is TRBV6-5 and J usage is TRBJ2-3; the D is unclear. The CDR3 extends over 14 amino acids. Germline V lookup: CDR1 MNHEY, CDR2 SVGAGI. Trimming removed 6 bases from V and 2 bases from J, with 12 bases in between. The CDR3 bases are TGTGCCAGCAGCCCGGCAACCTACACAGATACGCAGTATTTT. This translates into CASSPATYTDTQYF.

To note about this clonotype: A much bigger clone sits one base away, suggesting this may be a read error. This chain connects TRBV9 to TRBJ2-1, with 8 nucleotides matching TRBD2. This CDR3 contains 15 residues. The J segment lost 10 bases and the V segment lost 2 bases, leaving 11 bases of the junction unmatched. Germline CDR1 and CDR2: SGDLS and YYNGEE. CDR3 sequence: CASSVSGEVAGEQFF. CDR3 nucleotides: TGTGCCAGCAGCGTCAGCGGGGAGGTAGCGGGGGAGCAGTTCTTC.

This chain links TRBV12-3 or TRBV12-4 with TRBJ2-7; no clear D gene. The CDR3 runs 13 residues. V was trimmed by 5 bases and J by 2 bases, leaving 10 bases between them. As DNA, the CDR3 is TGTGCCAGCAGTCCCCTAGGCCCCTACGAGCAGTACTTC. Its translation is CASSPLGPYEQYF.

The CDR3 loop reads CATRTSANYEQYF. CDR3 coding DNA: TGTGCCACCAGGACTAGCGCTAACTACGAGCAGTACTTC. This chain uses TRBV28 with TRBJ2-7, with 9 bases fitting TRBD2. V shed 10 bases and J 3 bases; nucleotides not matched to a gene: 7. There are 13 residues in the CDR3. Germline V lookup: CDR1 MDHEN, CDR2 SYDVKM.

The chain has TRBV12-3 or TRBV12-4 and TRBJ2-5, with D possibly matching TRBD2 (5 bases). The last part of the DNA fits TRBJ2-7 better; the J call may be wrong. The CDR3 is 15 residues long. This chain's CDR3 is CASAGVTTGNYEQYF. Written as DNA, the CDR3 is TGTGCCAGCGCCGGGGTAACTACGGGTAACTACGAGCAGTACTTC.

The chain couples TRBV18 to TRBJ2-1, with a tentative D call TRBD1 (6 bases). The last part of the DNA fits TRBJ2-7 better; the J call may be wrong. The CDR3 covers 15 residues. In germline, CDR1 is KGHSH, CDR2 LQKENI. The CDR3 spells CASSPGTPPYNEQYF. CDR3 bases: TGTGCCAGCTCTCCCGGGACACCTCCCTACAATGAGCAGTACTTC.

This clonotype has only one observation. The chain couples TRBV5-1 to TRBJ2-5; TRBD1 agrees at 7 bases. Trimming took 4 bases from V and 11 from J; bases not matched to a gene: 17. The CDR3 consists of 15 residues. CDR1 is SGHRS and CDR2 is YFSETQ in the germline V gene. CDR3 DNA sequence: TGCGCCAGCAGCCCCGCCGGGACAGCTCAGGGGGAGCAGTACTTC. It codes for CASSPAGTAQGEQYF.

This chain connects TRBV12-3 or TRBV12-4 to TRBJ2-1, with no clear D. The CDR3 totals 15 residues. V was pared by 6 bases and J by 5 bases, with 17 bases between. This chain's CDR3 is CASSFPRRLDNEQFF. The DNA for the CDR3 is TGTGCCAGCAGCTTCCCCCGAAGACTGGACAATGAGCAGTTCTTC.

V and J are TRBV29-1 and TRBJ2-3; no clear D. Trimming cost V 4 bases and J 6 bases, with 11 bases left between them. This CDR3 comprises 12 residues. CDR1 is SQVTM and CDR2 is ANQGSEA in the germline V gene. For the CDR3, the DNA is TGCAGCGTTGGGCGTCTCATGGATACGCAGTATTTT. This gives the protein CSVGRLMDTQYF.

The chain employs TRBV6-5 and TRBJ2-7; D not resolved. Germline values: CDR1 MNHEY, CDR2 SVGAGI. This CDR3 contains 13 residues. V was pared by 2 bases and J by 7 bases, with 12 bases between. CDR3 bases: TGTGCCAGCAGTTACGGTCCCTTCAATGAGCAGTACTTC. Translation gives CASSYGPFNEQYF.

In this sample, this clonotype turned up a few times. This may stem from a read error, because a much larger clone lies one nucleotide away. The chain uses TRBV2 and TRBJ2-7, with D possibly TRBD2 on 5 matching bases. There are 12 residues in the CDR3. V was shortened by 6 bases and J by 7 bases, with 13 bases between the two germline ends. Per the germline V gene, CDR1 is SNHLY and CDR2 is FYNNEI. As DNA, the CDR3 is TGTGCCAGCAGGGCAGCCGGGGATGAGCAGTACTTC. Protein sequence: CASRAAGDEQYF.

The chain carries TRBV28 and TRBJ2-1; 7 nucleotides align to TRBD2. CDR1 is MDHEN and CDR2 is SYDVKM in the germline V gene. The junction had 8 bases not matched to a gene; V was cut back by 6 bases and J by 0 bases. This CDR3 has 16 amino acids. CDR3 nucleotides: TGTGCCAGCAGAACTAGCGCCATGCTCTCCTACAATGAGCAGTTCTTC. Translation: CASRTSAMLSYNEQFF.

Written as DNA, the CDR3 is TGTGCCAGCAGCTTAGCGGCTAACGGGATACTCTACGAGCAGTACTTC. The encoded protein is CASSLAANGILYEQYF. The V call is TRBV7-2, the J call TRBJ2-7; D may be TRBD2 (5 bases). Trimming pared 0 bases from V and 3 bases from J, leaving 15 bases between. This CDR3 region has 16 residues. Germline lookup yields CDR1 SGHTA and CDR2 FQGNSA.